This T cell receptor beta chain derives from a study of blood T cell repertoires in COVID-19. Across the whole study: Researchers got acute and convalescent COVID-19 samples from the United States, Italy and Spain. T cells, B-cell-depleted T cells, or PBMCs provided the cDNA or gDNA that served as material.

J gave up 2 bases and V 4 bases, and 4 bases lay outside the gene matches. Germline-derived CDR1 and CDR2 are SEHNR and FQNEAQ (reference sequence). This CDR3 spans 14 amino acids. Per the study methods: Amplification of reference gene primers was used by the study to estimate nucleated cell counts. Generated by immunoSEQ multiplex PCR, the TCRdb table keeps only in-frame clones and is missing some. The DNA gave D and trimming, while V, J and clone size come from that table. The repertoire holds roughly 76,000 clones, with around 70% as singletons. This sequence joins TRBV7-9 and TRBJ2-5; 7 bases are a match to TRBD2. The sequencing input was peripheral blood. This TCR was recovered from a man aged 65 to 85 with acute or convalescent COVID-19. The CDR3 region is CASSSLADQETQYF. For the CDR3, the DNA is TGTGCCAGCAGCTCTCTAGCGGATCAAGAGACCCAGTACTTC. The variable domain in full, completed from reference TRBV7-9 and TRBJ2-5, reads DTGVSQNPRHKITKRGQNVTFRCDPISEHNRLYWYRQTLGQGPEFLTYFQNEAQLEKSRLLSDRFSAERPKGSFSTLEIQRTEQGDSAMYLCASSSLADQETQYFGPGTRLLVL.